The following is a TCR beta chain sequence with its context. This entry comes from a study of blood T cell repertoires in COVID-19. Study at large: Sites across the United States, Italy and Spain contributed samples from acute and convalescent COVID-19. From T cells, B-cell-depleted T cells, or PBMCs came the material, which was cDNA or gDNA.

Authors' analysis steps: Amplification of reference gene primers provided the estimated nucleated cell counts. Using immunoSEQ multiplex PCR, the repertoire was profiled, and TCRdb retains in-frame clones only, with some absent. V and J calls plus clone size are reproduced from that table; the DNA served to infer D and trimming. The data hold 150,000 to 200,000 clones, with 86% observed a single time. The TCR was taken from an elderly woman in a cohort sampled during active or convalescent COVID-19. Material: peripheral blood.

CDR3 residues: CAWRIMTGGPLHF. Here the CDR3 DNA reads TGTGCCTGGAGGATCATGACAGGCGGGCCCCTCCACTTT. This chain connects TRBV30 to TRBJ1-6; TRBD1 might be the D (6 bases). V was pared by 3 bases and J by 13 bases, with 16 bases between. Germline CDR1 is GTSNPN and CDR2 is SVGIG (reference sequence). CDR3 length: 13 residues. Variable domain in full (rest from reference TRBV30 and TRBJ1-6): SQTIHQWPATLVQPVGSPLSLECTVEGTSNPNLYWYRQAAGRGLQLLFYSVGIGQISSEVPQNLSASRPQDRQFILSSKKLLLSDSGFYLCAWRIMTGGPLHFGNGTRLTVT.